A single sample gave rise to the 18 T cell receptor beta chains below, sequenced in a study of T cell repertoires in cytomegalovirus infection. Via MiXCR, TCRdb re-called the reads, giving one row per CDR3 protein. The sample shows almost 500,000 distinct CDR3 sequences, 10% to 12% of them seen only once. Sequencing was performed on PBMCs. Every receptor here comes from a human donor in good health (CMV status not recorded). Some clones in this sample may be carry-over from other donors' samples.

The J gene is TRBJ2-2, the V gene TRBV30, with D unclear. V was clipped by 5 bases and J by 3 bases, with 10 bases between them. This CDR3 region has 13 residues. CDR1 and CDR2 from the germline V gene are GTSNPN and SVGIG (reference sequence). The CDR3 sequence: CAWGRTHTGELFF. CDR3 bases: TGTGCCTGGGGACGGACGCACACCGGGGAGCTGTTTTTT.

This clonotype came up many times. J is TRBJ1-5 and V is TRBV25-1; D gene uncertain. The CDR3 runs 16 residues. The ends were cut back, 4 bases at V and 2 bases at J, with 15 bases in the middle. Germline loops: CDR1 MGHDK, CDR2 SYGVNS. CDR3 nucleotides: TGTGCCAGCAGTGCTGGGAGGGCGCGGGGCAATCAGCCCCAGCATTTT. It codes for CASSAGRARGNQPQHF.

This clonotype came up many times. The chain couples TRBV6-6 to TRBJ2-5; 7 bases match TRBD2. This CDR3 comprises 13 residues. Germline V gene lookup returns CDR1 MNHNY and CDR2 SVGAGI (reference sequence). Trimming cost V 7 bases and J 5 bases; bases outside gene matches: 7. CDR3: CASKRTSWETQYF. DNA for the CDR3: TGTGCCAGCAAGAGGACTAGTTGGGAGACCCAGTACTTC.

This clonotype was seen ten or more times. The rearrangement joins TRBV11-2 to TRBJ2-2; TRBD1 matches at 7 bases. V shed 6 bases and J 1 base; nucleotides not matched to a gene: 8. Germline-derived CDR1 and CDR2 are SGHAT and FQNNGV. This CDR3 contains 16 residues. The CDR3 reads CASRTNRGQNTGELFF. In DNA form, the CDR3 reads TGTGCCAGCAGAACCAACAGGGGCCAGAACACCGGGGAGCTGTTTTTT.

The CDR3 is CAWWSGIKNEQFF. CDR3 nucleotides: TGTGCCTGGTGGAGCGGAATTAAAAATGAGCAGTTCTTC. This chain uses TRBV30 with TRBJ2-1; D possibly corresponds to TRBD2 (5 bases). V shed 5 bases and J shed 7 bases, with 15 bases lying between them. The CDR3 extends over 13 amino acids. Germline values: CDR1 GTSNPN, CDR2 SVGIG (reference sequence).

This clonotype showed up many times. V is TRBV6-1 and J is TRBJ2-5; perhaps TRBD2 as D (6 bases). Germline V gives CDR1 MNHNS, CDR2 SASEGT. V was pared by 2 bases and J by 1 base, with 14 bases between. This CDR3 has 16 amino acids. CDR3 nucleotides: TGTGCCAGCAGTGAAAGGAGGGGAGTCGGCCAAGAGACCCAGTACTTC. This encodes CASSERRGVGQETQYF.

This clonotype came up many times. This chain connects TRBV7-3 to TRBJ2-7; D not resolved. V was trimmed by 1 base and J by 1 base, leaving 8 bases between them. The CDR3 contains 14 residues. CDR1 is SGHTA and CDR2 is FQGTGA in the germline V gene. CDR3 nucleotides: TGTGCCAGCAGCTTAAGCGCTGGTTCCTACGAGCAGTACTTC. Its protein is CASSLSAGSYEQYF.

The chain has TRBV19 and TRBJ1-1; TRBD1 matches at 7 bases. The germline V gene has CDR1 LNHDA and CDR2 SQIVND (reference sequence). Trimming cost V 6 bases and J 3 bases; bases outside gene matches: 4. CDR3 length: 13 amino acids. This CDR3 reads CASRAGGDTEAFF. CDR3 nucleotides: TGTGCCAGTAGAGCAGGGGGTGACACTGAAGCTTTCTTT.

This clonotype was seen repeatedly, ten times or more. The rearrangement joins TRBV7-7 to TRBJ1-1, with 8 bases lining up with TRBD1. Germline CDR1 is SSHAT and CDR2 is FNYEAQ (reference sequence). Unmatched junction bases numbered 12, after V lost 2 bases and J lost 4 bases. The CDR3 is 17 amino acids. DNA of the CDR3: TGTGCCAGCAGCTTATTCAGACAGGGGATGAGTGGCACTGAAGCTTTCTTT. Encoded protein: CASSLFRQGMSGTEAFF. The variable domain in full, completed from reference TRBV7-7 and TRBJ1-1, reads GAGVSQSPRYKVTKRGQDVTLRCDPISSHATLYWYQQALGQGPEFLTYFNYEAQPDKSGLPSDRFSAERPEGSISTLTIQRTEQRDSAMYRCASSLFRQGMSGTEAFFGQGTRLTVV.

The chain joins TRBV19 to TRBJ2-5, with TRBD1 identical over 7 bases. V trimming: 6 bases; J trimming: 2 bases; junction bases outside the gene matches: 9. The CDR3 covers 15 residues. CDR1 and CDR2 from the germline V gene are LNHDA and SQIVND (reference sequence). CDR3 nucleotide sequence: TGTGCCAGTAGCCGACCCCCGGGACAGCAAGAGACCCAGTACTTC. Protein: CASSRPPGQQETQYF.

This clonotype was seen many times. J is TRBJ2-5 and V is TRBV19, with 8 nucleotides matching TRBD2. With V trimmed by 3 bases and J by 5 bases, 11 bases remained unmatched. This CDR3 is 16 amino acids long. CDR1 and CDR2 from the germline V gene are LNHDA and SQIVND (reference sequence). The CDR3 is CASSMIEAGTRETQYF. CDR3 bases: TGTGCCAGTAGTATGATTGAGGCGGGGACTAGGGAGACCCAGTACTTC.

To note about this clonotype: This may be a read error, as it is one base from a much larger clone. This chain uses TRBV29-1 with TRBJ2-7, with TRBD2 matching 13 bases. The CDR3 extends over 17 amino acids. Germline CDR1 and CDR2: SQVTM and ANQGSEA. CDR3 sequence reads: CSVEGTSGSPTPYEQSF. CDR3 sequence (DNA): TGCAGCGTTGAAGGGACTAGCGGGAGCCCCACCCCCTACGAGCAGTCCTTC.

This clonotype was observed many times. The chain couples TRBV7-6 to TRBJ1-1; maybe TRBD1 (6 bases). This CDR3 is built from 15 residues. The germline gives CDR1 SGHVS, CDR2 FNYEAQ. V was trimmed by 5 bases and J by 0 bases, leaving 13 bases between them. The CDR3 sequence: CASSPRQAMNTEAFF. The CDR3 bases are TGTGCCAGCAGCCCGAGACAGGCCATGAACACTGAAGCTTTCTTT.

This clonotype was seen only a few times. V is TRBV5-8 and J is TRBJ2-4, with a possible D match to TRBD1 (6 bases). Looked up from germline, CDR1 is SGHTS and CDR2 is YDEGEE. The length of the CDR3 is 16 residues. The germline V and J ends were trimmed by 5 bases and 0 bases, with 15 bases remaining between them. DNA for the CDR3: TGTGCCAGCAGACACGGACAGCTGATAGCCAAAAACATTCAGTACTTC. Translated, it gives CASRHGQLIAKNIQYF.

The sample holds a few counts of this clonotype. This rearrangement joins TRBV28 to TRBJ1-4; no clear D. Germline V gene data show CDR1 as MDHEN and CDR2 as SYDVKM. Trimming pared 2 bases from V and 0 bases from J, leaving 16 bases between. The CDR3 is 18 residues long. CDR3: CASSLRGRGSATNEKLFF. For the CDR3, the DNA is TGTGCCAGCAGTTTAAGAGGACGTGGCTCCGCAACTAATGAAAAACTGTTTTTT. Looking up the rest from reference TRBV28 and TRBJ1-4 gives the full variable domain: DVKVTQSSRYLVKRTGEKVFLECVQDMDHENMFWYRQDPGLGLRLIYFSYDVKMKEKGDIPEGYSVSREKKERFSLILESASTNQTSMYLCASSLRGRGSATNEKLFFGSGTQLSVL.

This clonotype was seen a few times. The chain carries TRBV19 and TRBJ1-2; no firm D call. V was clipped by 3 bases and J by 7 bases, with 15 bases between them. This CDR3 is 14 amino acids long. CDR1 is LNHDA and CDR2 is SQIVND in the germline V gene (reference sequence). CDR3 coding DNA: TGTGCCAGTAGTATGGTAGGAAGGCGAACTGGCTACACCTTC. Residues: CASSMVGRRTGYTF.

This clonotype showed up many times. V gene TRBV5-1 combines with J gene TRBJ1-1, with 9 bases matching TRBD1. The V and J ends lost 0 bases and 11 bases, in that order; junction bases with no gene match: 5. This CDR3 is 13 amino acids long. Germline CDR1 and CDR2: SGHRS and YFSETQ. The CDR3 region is CASSLGDRAPAFF. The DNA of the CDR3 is TGCGCCAGCAGCTTGGGGGACAGGGCCCCGGCTTTCTTT. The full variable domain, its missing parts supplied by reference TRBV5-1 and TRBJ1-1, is KAGVTQTPRYLIKTRGQQVTLSCSPISGHRSVSWYQQTPGQGLQFLFEYFSETQRNKGNFPGRFSGRQFSNSRSEMNVSTLELGDSALYLCASSLGDRAPAFFGQGTRLTVV.

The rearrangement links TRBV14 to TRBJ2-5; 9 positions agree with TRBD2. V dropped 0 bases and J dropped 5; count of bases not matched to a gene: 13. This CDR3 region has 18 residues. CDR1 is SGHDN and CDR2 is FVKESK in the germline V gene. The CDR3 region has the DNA TGTGCCAGCAGCCAAGATGGTCCAGCGGGAGGTTTTAGGGAGACCCAGTACTTC. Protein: CASSQDGPAGGFRETQYF.